This T cell receptor beta chain emerged from a study of T-cell reconstitution after alpha-beta-depleted transplantation in children listed by TCRdb under 2016. General notes on the study: Using TCR repertoire profiling, the study followed T-cell immune reconstitution in a quantitative way in children after TCRalphabeta/CD19-depleted allogeneic hematopoietic cell transplantation.

Here V drops 6 bases and J drops 2 bases, and the junction holds 6 bases not matched to any gene. In the germline V gene, CDR1 corresponds to MNHNS and CDR2 to SASEGT. From the cysteine up to the phenylalanine, the CDR3 has a length of 15 residues. The CDR3 DNA has 45 bases and is translated from base 1. The table lists this clonotype with a few counts. What this receptor recognizes is not known. Within one base of it there is no much larger clone, and no base qualities were kept. Preparation of the library involved PCR. TCRdb names Illumina HiSeq 2500 as the instrument used. TCR libraries were prepared with molecular barcoding, using unique molecular identifiers to normalize TCRbeta repertoire quantification. The public reads were run again by TCRdb, first through fastp at Q25 and then through MiXCR, and only productive beta chains were kept. Rows merge per CDR3 protein into single entries with the most common DNA and genes. The sample profile shows a few hundred thousand distinct CDR3 sequences; almost 10% of them were found once. Clones ranked in the top ten supply around 9.1% of the sample.

Sequences were derived from PBMCs from the stem cell graft donor, sampled from the stem cell graft. The receptor chain draws on TRBV6-1 and TRBJ2-5, with 10 bases aligning to TRBD2. The sequence was obtained from a human donor who donated a stem cell graft to a child with SCID. The sequenced DNA: TGTGCCAGCAGGGGGCATAGCGGGGGGCAAGAGACCCAGTACTTC. It translates to CASRGHSGGQETQYF.